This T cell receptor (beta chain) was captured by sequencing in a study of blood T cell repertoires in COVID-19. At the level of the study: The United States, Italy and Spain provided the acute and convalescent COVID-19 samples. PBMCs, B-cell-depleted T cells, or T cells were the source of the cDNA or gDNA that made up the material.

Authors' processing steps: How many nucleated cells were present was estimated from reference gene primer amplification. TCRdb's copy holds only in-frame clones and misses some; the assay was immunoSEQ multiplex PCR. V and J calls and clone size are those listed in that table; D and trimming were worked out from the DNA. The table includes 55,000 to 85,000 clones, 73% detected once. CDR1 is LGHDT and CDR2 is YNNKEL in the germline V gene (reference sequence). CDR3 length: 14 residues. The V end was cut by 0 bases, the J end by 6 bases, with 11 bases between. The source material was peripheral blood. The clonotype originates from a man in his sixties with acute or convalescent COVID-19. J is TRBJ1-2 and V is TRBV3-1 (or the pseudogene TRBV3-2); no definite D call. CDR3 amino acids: CASSQDRHSDGYTF. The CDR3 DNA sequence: TGTGCCAGCAGCCAAGATAGACATAGTGATGGCTACACCTTC.